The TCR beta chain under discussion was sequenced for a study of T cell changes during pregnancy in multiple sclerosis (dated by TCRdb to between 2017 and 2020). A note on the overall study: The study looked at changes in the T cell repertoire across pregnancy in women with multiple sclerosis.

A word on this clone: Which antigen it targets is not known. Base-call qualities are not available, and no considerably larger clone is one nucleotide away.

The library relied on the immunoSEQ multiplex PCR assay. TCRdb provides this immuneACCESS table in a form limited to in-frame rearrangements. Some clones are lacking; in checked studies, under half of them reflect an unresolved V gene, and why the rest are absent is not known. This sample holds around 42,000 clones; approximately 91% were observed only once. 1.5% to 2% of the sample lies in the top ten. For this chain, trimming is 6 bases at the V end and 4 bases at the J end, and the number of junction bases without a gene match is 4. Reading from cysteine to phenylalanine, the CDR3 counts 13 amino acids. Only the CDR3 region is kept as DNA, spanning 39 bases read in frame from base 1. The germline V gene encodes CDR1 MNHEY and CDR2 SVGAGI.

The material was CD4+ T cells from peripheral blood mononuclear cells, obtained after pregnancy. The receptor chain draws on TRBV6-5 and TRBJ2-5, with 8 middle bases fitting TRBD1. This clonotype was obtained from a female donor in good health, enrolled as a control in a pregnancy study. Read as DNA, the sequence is TGTGCCAGCAGCAGGGGGCCCCTAGAGACCCAGTACTTC. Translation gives CASSRGPLETQYF.